This T cell receptor beta chain was sequenced during a study of T cell responses to AZD1222 COVID-19 vaccine. The V gene end was trimmed by 8 bases and the J gene end by 1 base; junction bases not matched to a gene: 6. This CDR3 has 14 amino acids. Per the germline V gene, CDR1 is SNHLY and CDR2 is FYNNEI. The assay was immunoSEQ multiplex PCR, and TCRdb's table has in-frame clones only and misses some. This sample has some 120,000 clones; 88% occur once, and the top ten carry roughly 4.4%. This receptor was obtained from an adult in good health. Material: peripheral blood, obtained on day 0 of AZD1222 vaccination. The chain combines TRBV2 with TRBJ2-7; 9 bases map to TRBD1. DNA of the CDR3: TGTGCCAGCCAACAGGGGGCGTTATCCTACGAGCAGTACTTC. It is translated as CASQQGALSYEQYF.